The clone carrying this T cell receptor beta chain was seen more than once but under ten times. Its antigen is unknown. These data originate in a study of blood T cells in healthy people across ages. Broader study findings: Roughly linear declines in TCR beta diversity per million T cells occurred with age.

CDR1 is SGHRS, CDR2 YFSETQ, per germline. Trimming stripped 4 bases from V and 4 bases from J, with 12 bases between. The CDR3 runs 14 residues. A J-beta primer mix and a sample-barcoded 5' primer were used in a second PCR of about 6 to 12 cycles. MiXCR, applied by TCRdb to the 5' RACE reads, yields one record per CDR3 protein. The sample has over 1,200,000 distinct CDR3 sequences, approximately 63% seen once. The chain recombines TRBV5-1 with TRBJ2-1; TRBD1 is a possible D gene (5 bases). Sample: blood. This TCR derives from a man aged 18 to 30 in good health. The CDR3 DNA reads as TGCGCCAGCAGCGGGTCGACAGATTACAATGAGCAGTTCTTC. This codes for CASSGSTDYNEQFF.